Detailed here is one T cell receptor beta chain. Grouping used clinical history reported by participants in a survey and questionnaire. The CDR3 is made up of 18 amino acids. V was clipped by 4 bases and J by 2 bases; unmatched bases: 11. Germline CDR1 and CDR2: LGHDT and YNNKEL (reference sequence). Profiled with immunoSEQ multiplex PCR; TCRdb holds only in-frame clones, not every one. In the table there are fewer than 350,000 clones, around 90% of which are singletons. The source of the sample is a study of blood T cell repertoires in COVID-19. Study background: Nucleic acid was either cDNA or gDNA, and it came from T cells, B-cell-depleted T cells, or PBMCs.

The receptor's source is a woman aged 18 to 35 with acute COVID-19. The sequenced sample consisted of PBMCs or T cells enriched from blood (not recorded which). The chain has TRBV3-1 (or the pseudogene TRBV3-2) and TRBJ2-6; 7 nucleotides agree with TRBD1. CDR3 loop: CASSLVPQGRAGANVLTF. The CDR3 DNA sequence: TGTGCCAGCAGCCTCGTTCCACAGGGGCGAGCTGGGGCCAACGTCCTGACTTTC.